These T cell receptor beta chains were read from a single sample in a study of cytomegalovirus exposure and HLA in healthy donors. Here immunoSEQ multiplex PCR was the method, and the copy in TCRdb shows in-frame clones only, minus some. The sample has 70,000 or so clones. Material: PBMCs. The receptors here all came from a man aged 40-49 years in good health and CMV-seronegative. Both conserved end residues are part of each CDR3.

CDR3 protein,V gene
CASSIFEQGNQPQHF,TRBV19
CASSLLAGVGYNEQFF,TRBV5-6
CASSTTGRRKTEAFF,TRBV28
CASSQDRLAGGITQYF,TRBV4-3
CASSYVGGSSYEQYF,TRBV6-6
CSVGRTGDTGELFF,TRBV29-1
CAWSLGTPGNSPLHF,TRBV30
CASSRGGGQAEKLFF,TRBV4-1
CASSSTGGKAFF,TRBV6-6
CASSYRGWDTGELFF,TRBV6-5
CASSFSGNTIYF,TRBV7-2
CASSLDGFYGNTIYF,TRBV5-1
CASKNTSLETQYF,TRBV13
CASGEGDSYPNTEAFF,TRBV12-5
CASSQDLAGGPDTQYF,TRBV4-3
CASSPAHGLAGNEQFF,TRBV6-4
CAWSRDRVYGYTF,TRBV30
CASSLEAGGYEQYF,TRBV11-2
CASSYSELATYEQYF,TRBV6-6
CASRKLKTGSSEKLFF,TRBV19
CASSLAGVLDTEAFF,TRBV5-1
CASSPQGVSYEQYF,TRBV5-4
CASSLGPSGTYEQYF,TRBV5-1
CSAGLAKETQYF,TRBV29-1
CASTIPLAGIRDTQYF,TRBV28
CASSPVQGADSQETQYF,TRBV25-1
CASSGEGPGPQHF,TRBV2
CAWARDSSGNEQFF,TRBV30
CATSYRQGKTYEQYF,TRBV15
CASSLQGGRQPQHF,TRBV7-2
CASSLLRYAFF,TRBV28
CSVETTGGTEAFF,TRBV29-1
CASSLNSPRGTQYF,TRBV7-2
CASSEQGSSYEQYF,TRBV4-1
CASSQTGGNTEAFF,TRBV4-3
CASSLRPRDTQYF,TRBV7-2
CASGLQGTGELFF,TRBV12-5
CASGFAVYEQYF,TRBV12-5
CASSLVLGSSAEQYF,TRBV7-9
CASSLGGAGGYRGKETQYF,TRBV7-8
CASSIGSFGGRGNTEAFF,TRBV19
CASSDTGQGSYEQYF,TRBV7-9
CARLRDWKNTEAFF,TRBV27
CASPPRGPQLVNEQFF,TRBV7-2
CASTSIYNEQFF,TRBV27
CAWSPRYPANTGELFF,TRBV30
CATTGGGGANVLTF,TRBV2
CASSQVIGVETQYF,TRBV4-1
CASSLDRRNYGYTF,TRBV27
CASSLVAYSNQPQHF,TRBV7-2
CAWSVTGTYEQYF,TRBV30